Below, one T cell receptor (beta chain) is given with its context. Antigen: not known. This entry comes from a study of siplizumab effects on memory and regulatory T cells. Study-wide findings and caveats: Under siplizumab, alloreactive sequences traced to unstimulated CD4+ memory cells were significantly reduced. The authors mapped only a minor fraction of alloreactive clones to unstimulated subsets. Naive T cells apparently outstripped memory cells in diversity and seemed major alloresponse contributors.

Clones were read by immunoSEQ multiplex PCR, and TCRdb kept only the in-frame ones, dropping some. The sample lists approximately 94,000 clones, approximately 94% occurring once. Sequencing was done on a sample of CD8+ T cells sorted from blood. The TCR sequence derives from a human donor in good health.

The CDR3 DNA reads TGTGCCAGCAGCGTGACAGGGGCGGAGAACACTGAAGCTTTCTTT. Its translation is CASSVTGAENTEAFF. V is TRBV9 and J is TRBJ1-1, with TRBD1 identical over 8 bases. CDR1 is SGDLS, CDR2 YYNGEE, per germline. This CDR3 has 15 residues. The trim removed 2 bases at V and 1 base at J, leaving 4 bases unmatched.